Shown below are 18 T cell receptor beta chains from a single sample sequenced in a study of shared clonotypes between healthy human individuals (TCRdb year 2020). Library creation used the immunoSEQ multiplex PCR assay. Entries here come from immuneACCESS through TCRdb and include only in-frame sequences with V and J called. Some clones fail to appear in such tables; in the studies checked, an unresolved V gene covers under half of the shortfall, and the cause of the remainder is unknown. The sample table shows 2 million to 2.5 million clones, and approximately 94% are seen once. Together, the top ten hold around 0.13% of the sample. The sample consisted of naive CD4+ T cells sorted from blood. What this sample's cell subset or site label stands for: CD45RA+ positively selected. The receptors were gathered from a man aged 18 to 29 in good health.

V and J are TRBV19 and TRBJ2-5, with 8 nucleotides matching TRBD1. Germline V gene sequence: CDR1 LNHDA, CDR2 SQIVND (reference sequence). The CDR3 sequence is 13 residues long. The ends lost 10 bases at V and 4 bases at J; junction bases unmatched: 8. CDR3 loop: CATRTGRRETQYF. CDR3 nucleotides: TGTGCCACGAGGACAGGGAGGAGAGAGACCCAGTACTTC.

The CDR3 DNA sequence: TGTGCCAGCAGCTCCATCTTGGGAGATACGCAGTATTTT. Protein sequence: CASSSILGDTQYF. V is TRBV9 and J is TRBJ2-3; D call uncertain. CDR1 is SGDLS, CDR2 YYNGEE, per germline. V gave up 4 bases and J gave up 5 bases, with 11 bases separating them. This CDR3 has 13 amino acids.

This chain links TRBV6-5 with TRBJ1-1; D is uncertain. This CDR3 has 15 amino acids. Per germline, CDR1 MNHEY and CDR2 SVGAGI. V lost 1 base and J lost 3, with 12 bases in between. This CDR3 is CASSYYNGQDTEAFF. In DNA form, the CDR3 reads TGTGCCAGCAGTTACTACAACGGCCAGGACACTGAAGCTTTCTTT.

The gene calls are TRBV4-1 and TRBJ2-1, with D unresolved. This CDR3 has 14 amino acids. CDR1 MGHRA and CDR2 YSYEKL come from the germline V gene. Trimming took off 8 bases at V and 5 bases at J, with 16 bases between the two ends. The CDR3 DNA sequence: TGCGCCAGCTCCACTGGAACAGCCAACAATGAGCAGTTCTTC. It yields the protein CASSTGTANNEQFF.

The chain has TRBV6-1 and TRBJ2-4, with D perhaps TRBD2 (5 bases). Germline CDR1 is MNHNS and CDR2 is SASEGT. The CDR3 is 15 amino acids. V gave up 0 bases and J gave up 0 bases, with 6 bases separating them. CDR3 residues: CASSEARAAKNIQYF. CDR3 sequence (DNA): TGTGCCAGCAGTGAAGCGAGGGCAGCCAAAAACATTCAGTACTTC.

Of note for this clone: Other DNA sequences within the sample encode an identical CDR3. This chain connects TRBV10-3 to TRBJ2-5; 10 bases map to TRBD2. Germline assignment: CDR1 ENHRY and CDR2 SYGVKD. With 6 bases clipped from V and 5 bases from J, the junction kept 9 bases outside the gene matches. The CDR3 is 15 residues long. Here the CDR3 reads CAISPGLAGAETQYF. DNA of the CDR3: TGTGCCATCAGCCCGGGGCTAGCGGGGGCCGAGACCCAGTACTTC.

The V and J genes are TRBV6-5 and TRBJ2-6, with 7 bases aligning to TRBD2. V lost 5 bases and J lost 2; bases outside the gene matches: 3. The length of the CDR3 is 15 residues. CDR1 and CDR2 (germline): MNHEY, SVGAGI. CDR3 region: CASSRGSTGANVLTF. CDR3 DNA sequence: TGTGCCAGCAGTCGCGGGAGTACTGGGGCCAACGTCCTGACTTTC.

V usage is TRBV30 and J usage is TRBJ1-1; D unclear. Germline CDR1 GTSNPN, CDR2 SVGIG (reference sequence). V was pared by 1 base and J by 6 bases, with 6 bases between. The CDR3 length is 11 residues. CDR3 DNA sequence: TGTGCCTGGAGTGGGGTTTCTGAAGCTTTCTTT. Amino acids: CAWSGVSEAFF.

The chain joins TRBV6-6 to TRBJ2-7, with D unresolved. With 7 bases removed from V and 2 bases from J, the gap between germline ends came to 15 bases. This CDR3 region has 14 residues. Germline CDR1 and CDR2: MNHNY and SVGAGI (reference sequence). The CDR3 DNA follows: TGTGCCAGCACCTCCCAGGCGTACACCTACGAGCAGTACTTC. Residues: CASTSQAYTYEQYF.

The V call is TRBV10-3, the J call TRBJ2-3, with a possible D match to TRBD2 (6 bases). The V end lost 2 bases, the J end lost 0 bases, and 9 bases lay between the germline ends. The CDR3 sequence is 15 residues long. Germline V gene sequence: CDR1 ENHRY, CDR2 SYGVKD. This chain's CDR3 is CAISERELSTDTQYF. The CDR3 coding sequence is TGTGCCATCAGTGAGCGGGAGCTTAGCACAGATACGCAGTATTTT.

J is TRBJ2-7 and V is TRBV21-1; the table calls TRBD2, which could not be checked here. TRBV21-1 is termed a pseudogene. The CDR3 sequence is 16 residues long. The DNA of the CDR3 is TGTGCCAGCAGCAAAGGGGGAGGGGAGGTCTCCTACGAGCAGTACTTC. Translated, it gives CASSKGGGEVSYEQYF.

The chain carries TRBV7-8 and TRBJ1-6; 7 bases align to TRBD1. The V gene's germline CDR1 is SGHVS and CDR2 FQNEAQ. V trimming: 5 bases; J trimming: 0 bases; junction bases outside the gene matches: 7. This CDR3 has 17 residues. The CDR3 loop reads CASSPTGVSSYNSPLHF. The DNA for the CDR3 is TGTGCCAGCAGCCCTACAGGGGTGAGCTCCTATAATTCACCCCTCCACTTT.

The chain carries TRBV7-2 and TRBJ2-1, with D possibly TRBD1 on 6 matching bases. This CDR3 spans 14 amino acids. Germline V gene lookup returns CDR1 SGHTA and CDR2 FQGNSA. V shed 5 bases and J shed 9 bases, with 17 bases lying between them. This CDR3 reads CASSPAGVKSEQFF. The CDR3 DNA follows: TGTGCCAGCAGCCCCGCAGGGGTGAAGAGTGAGCAGTTCTTC. Based on the CDR3 plus reference TRBV7-2 and TRBJ2-1, the full variable domain is GAGVSQSPSNKVTEKGKDVELRCDPISGHTALYWYRQSLGQGLEFLIYFQGNSAPDKSGLPSDRFSAERTGGSVSTLTIQRTQQEDSAVYLCASSPAGVKSEQFFGPGTRLTVL.

CDR3: CASSSQDRNTGELFF. The CDR3 DNA is TGTGCCAGCAGCTCACAGGACAGGAACACCGGGGAGCTGTTTTTT. This chain connects TRBV7-2 to TRBJ2-2, with D possibly matching TRBD1 (6 bases). CDR1 and CDR2 from the germline V gene are SGHTA and FQGNSA. The CDR3 is made up of 15 amino acids. Trimming took off 4 bases at V and 1 base at J, with 10 bases between the two ends.

The chain carries TRBV18 and TRBJ2-7, with TRBD1 as a possible D gene (8 bases). The CDR3 length is 16 residues. Trimming shortened V by 4 bases and J by 2 bases, and 18 bases separated the two germline ends. Germline V gene lookup returns CDR1 KGHSH and CDR2 LQKENI. The CDR3 nucleotides read TGTGCCAGCTCACGAAAACAGGGGGGGGATACCTACGAGCAGTACTTC. The encoded protein is CASSRKQGGDTYEQYF.

CDR3: CASSRLGQMSTDTQYF. In DNA form, the CDR3 reads TGCGCCAGCAGCCGCTTGGGACAGATGTCCACAGATACGCAGTATTTT. The chain is built from TRBV4-1 and TRBJ2-3; TRBD1 matches 7 bases. Germline CDR1 and CDR2: MGHRA and YSYEKL. The CDR3 length is 16 residues. Losses at the gene ends were 4 bases for V and 2 bases for J; bases not matched to a gene: 9.

This clone was observed once. The V call is TRBV5-4, the J call TRBJ2-7, with 8 bases matching TRBD2. The J segment lost 0 bases and the V segment lost 0 bases, leaving 2 bases of the junction unmatched. This CDR3 region has 15 residues. Germline V gene sequence: CDR1 SGHNT, CDR2 YYREEE (reference sequence). DNA of the CDR3: TGTGCCAGCAGCTTGGACGGGGGGGGCTCCTACGAGCAGTACTTC. Residues: CASSLDGGGSYEQYF.

The chain couples TRBV19 to TRBJ2-6; D gene unclear. Deletions cut 7 bases from V and 2 bases from J, with 9 bases between. The CDR3 contains 14 residues. The V gene's germline CDR1 is LNHDA and CDR2 SQIVND (reference sequence). CDR3 sequence: CASNMVAGANVLTF. For the CDR3, the DNA is TGTGCCAGTAATATGGTCGCTGGGGCCAACGTCCTGACTTTC.